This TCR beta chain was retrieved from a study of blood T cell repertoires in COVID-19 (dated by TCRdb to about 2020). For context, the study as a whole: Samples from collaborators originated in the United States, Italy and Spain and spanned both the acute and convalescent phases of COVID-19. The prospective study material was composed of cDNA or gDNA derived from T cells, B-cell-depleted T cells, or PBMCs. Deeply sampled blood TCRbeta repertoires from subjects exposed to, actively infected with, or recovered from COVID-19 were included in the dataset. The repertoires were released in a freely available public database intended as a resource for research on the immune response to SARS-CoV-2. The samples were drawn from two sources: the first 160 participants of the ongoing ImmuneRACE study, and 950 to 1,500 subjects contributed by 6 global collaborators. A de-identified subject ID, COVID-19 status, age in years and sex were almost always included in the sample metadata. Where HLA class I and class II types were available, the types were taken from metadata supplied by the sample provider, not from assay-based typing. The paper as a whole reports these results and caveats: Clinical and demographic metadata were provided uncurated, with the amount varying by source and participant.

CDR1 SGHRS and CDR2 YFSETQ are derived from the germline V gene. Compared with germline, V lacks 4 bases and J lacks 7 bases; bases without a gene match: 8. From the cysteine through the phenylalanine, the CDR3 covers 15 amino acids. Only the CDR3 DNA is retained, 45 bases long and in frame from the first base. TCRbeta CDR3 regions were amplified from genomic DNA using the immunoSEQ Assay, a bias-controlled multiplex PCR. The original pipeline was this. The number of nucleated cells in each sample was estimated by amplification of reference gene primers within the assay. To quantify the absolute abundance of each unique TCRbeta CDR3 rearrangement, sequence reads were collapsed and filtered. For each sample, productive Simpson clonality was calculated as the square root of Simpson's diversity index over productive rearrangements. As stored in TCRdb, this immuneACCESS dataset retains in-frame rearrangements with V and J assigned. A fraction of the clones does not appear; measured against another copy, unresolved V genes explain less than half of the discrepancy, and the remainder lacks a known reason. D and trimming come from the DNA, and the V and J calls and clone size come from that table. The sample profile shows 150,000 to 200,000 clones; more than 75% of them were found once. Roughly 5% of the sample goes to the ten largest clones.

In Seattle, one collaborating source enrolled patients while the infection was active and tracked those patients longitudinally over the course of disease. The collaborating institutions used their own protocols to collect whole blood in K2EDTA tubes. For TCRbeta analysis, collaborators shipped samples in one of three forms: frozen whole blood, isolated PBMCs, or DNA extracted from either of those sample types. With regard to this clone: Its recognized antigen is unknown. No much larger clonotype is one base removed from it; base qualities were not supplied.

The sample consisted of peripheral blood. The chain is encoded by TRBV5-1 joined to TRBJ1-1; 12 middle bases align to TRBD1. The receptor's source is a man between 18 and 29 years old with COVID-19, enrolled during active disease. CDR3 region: CASSRGTGGAGEAFF. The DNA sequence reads TGCGCCAGCAGCAGGGGGACAGGGGGCGCGGGTGAAGCTTTCTTT.